This is a list of T cell receptor beta chains from one sample in a study of blood T cell repertoires in COVID-19. Method: immunoSEQ multiplex PCR; TCRdb's copy keeps in-frame clones and lacks some. The sample has over 90,000 clones, approximately 84% seen once; the top ten hold around 4%. Input material: peripheral blood. The receptors derive from a human donor in a cohort sampled during active COVID-19. The CDR3 runs from the conserved cysteine through the conserved F or W. The D gene is left open where the match is weak. A row's size may be missing; if present it is once, few, many or a size class.

TRBD2,NA,TRBJ2-1,TRBV28,CASSWGLAGSYNEQFF,TGTGCCAGCAGTTGGGGACTAGCGGGAAGTTACAATGAGCAGTTCTTC
TRBD1,NA,TRBJ1-1,TRBV6-2/TRBV6-3,CASSPLGQGRWAFF,TGTGCCAGCAGTCCCCTGGGACAGGGACGGTGGGCTTTCTTT
NA,NA,TRBJ2-7,TRBV5-1,CASSPSGRRGYEQYF,TGCGCCAGCAGCCCGTCAGGACGGAGGGGCTACGAGCAGTACTTC
NA,NA,TRBJ2-3,TRBV19,CASSIMPPGGGEYF,TGTGCCAGTAGTATCATGCCACCCGGAGGAGGGGAGTATTTT
NA,NA,TRBJ1-1,TRBV7-2,CASSLLVGAVCFF,TGTGCCAGCAGCTTACTGGTTGGGGCAGTGTGTTTCTTT
TRBD1,NA,TRBJ1-2,TRBV28,CASSLGGGSNYGYTF,TGTGCCAGCAGTTTAGGAGGGGGCTCTAACTATGGCTACACCTTC
TRBD2,few,TRBJ2-5,TRBV5-1,CASSLAFLGTTHQETQYF,TGCGCCAGCAGCTTGGCCTTTTTAGGGACTACCCACCAAGAGACCCAGTACTTC
TRBD1,NA,TRBJ2-3,TRBV19,CASSTRQGTDTQYF,TGTGCCAGTAGTACGAGACAGGGGACAGATACGCAGTATTTT
TRBD2,NA,TRBJ2-1,TRBV7-2,CASSLGRLATEQFF,TGTGCCAGCAGCTTAGGGAGACTAGCTACTGAGCAGTTCTTC
TRBD1,NA,TRBJ2-1,TRBV3-1/TRBV3-2,CASSRGQKTNLLRNEQFF,TGTGCCAGCAGCAGGGGACAGAAGACTAACTTACTACGGAATGAGCAGTTCTTC
NA,NA,TRBJ1-3,TRBV5-1,CASTPRGGATENTIYF,TGCGCCAGCACCCCCCGGGGGGGGGCGACGGAAAACACCATATATTTT
TRBD1,once,TRBJ1-2,TRBV6-1,CASSEAATGIYGYTF,TGTGCCAGCAGTGAAGCCGCGACAGGGATCTATGGCTACACCTTC
TRBD1,NA,TRBJ2-1,TRBV5-4,CASRRTGGNEQFF,TGTGCCAGCAGAAGGACAGGGGGCAATGAGCAGTTCTTC
NA,NA,TRBJ2-6,TRBV5-1,CASSLLARALSGANVLTF,TGCGCCAGCAGCTTGTTGGCCAGGGCCCTCTCTGGGGCCAACGTCCTGACTTTC
NA,NA,TRBJ2-2,TRBV6-5,CASRRGSSDTGELFF,TGTGCCAGCAGGCGTGGGAGCTCTGACACCGGGGAGCTGTTTTTT
TRBD1,few,TRBJ1-1,TRBV2,CASSDPGGVTEAFF,TGTGCCAGCAGTGACCCAGGGGGAGTTACTGAAGCTTTCTTT
TRBD1,NA,TRBJ2-2,TRBV11-2,CASSRLDRVNTGELFF,TGTGCCAGCAGCCGTTTGGACAGGGTGAACACCGGGGAGCTGTTTTTT
TRBD2,NA,TRBJ2-5,TRBV27,CASSLSPAGGGKETQYF,TGTGCCAGCAGTTTATCCCCCGCCGGCGGGGGAAAAGAGACCCAGTACTTC
NA,NA,TRBJ2-7,TRBV5-6,CASSLGFGYEQYF,TGTGCCAGCAGCTTGGGGTTCGGTTACGAGCAGTACTTC
NA,NA,TRBJ2-3,TRBV30,CAGRQTSTDTQYF,TGTGCCGGACGACAGACTAGCACAGATACGCAGTATTTT
TRBD1,NA,TRBJ2-3,TRBV18,CASSQNWGQHPGTDTQYF,TGTGCCAGCTCCCAAAATTGGGGACAGCACCCTGGCACAGATACGCAGTATTTT
NA,NA,TRBJ2-1,TRBV5-1,CASSLDLNEQFF,TGCGCCAGCAGCTTGGATCTCAATGAGCAGTTCTTC
NA,NA,TRBJ1-1,TRBV29-1,CSVEVYSRANTEAFF,TGCAGCGTTGAAGTGTACAGCAGGGCGAACACTGAAGCTTTCTTT
TRBD2,once,TRBJ2-3,TRBV5-1,CASSFAPPGAGGTDTQYF,TGCGCCAGCAGCTTCGCCCCCCCGGGAGCGGGGGGCACAGATACGCAGTATTTT
NA,NA,TRBJ1-4,TRBV18,CASSPAGPGLGIEKLFF,TGTGCCAGCTCTCCAGCGGGACCCGGTTTAGGGATCGAAAAACTGTTTTTT
NA,NA,TRBJ1-2,TRBV7-8,CASSWGGDNYGYTF,TGTGCCAGCAGCTGGGGGGGGGATAACTATGGCTACACCTTC
TRBD1,NA,TRBJ1-1,TRBV12-3/TRBV12-4,CASSPGGTGAFF,TGTGCCAGCAGTCCGGGCGGGACAGGAGCTTTCTTT
NA,NA,TRBJ1-5,TRBV7-2,CASSPWGESNQPQHF,TGTGCCAGCAGCCCGTGGGGGGAGAGCAATCAGCCCCAGCATTTT
NA,few,TRBJ1-5,TRBV18,CASSPIGQMGQPQHF,TGTGCCAGCTCACCAATTGGGCAGATGGGTCAGCCCCAGCATTTT
NA,NA,TRBJ1-5,TRBV6-2/TRBV6-3,CASSPAGGLSNQPQHF,TGTGCCAGCAGCCCCGCGGGAGGCCTTAGCAATCAGCCCCAGCATTTT
TRBD1,NA,TRBJ2-7,TRBV25-1,CASSPQGQALGEQYF,TGTGCCAGCAGTCCCCAGGGACAGGCCCTTGGCGAGCAGTACTTC
TRBD1,NA,TRBJ2-2,TRBV29-1,CSVEQGANGELFF,TGCAGCGTCGAACAGGGGGCGAACGGGGAGCTGTTTTTT
NA,few,TRBJ2-3,TRBV5-1,CASSLGSGRGNTQYF,TGCGCCAGCAGCTTGGGATCGGGCCGGGGGAATACGCAGTATTTT
TRBD1,NA,TRBJ1-1,TRBV7-2,CASSPDRQGWRAFF,TGTGCCAGCAGCCCCGATAGACAGGGCTGGCGAGCTTTCTTT
NA,NA,TRBJ2-3,TRBV5-4,CASEGPGTDTQYF,TGTGCCAGCGAAGGACCAGGGACAGATACGCAGTATTTT
TRBD1,few,TRBJ1-6,TRBV27,CASSLEQGSGYNSPLHF,TGTGCCAGCAGTTTAGAACAGGGGAGTGGATATAATTCACCCCTCCACTTT
NA,NA,TRBJ2-3,TRBV30,CAWGGGLTPQYTDTQYF,TGTGCCTGGGGAGGGGGACTGACTCCTCAATACACAGATACGCAGTATTTT
TRBD2,NA,TRBJ2-5,TRBV19,CASSTSERGNQETQYF,TGTGCCAGTAGTACCTCCGAGCGGGGGAACCAAGAGACCCAGTACTTC
NA,NA,TRBJ2-5,TRBV5-1,CASSLAGGTGRQETQYF,TGCGCCAGCAGCTTGGCCGGGGGGACAGGTCGGCAGGAGACCCAGTACTTC
TRBD1,NA,TRBJ1-4,TRBV30,CAWSGLNLDRVVF,TGTGCCTGGAGTGGCCTTAATTTGGACAGGGTAGTTTTT
TRBD2,NA,TRBJ2-3,TRBV14,CASSLMWQLAETDTQYF,TGTGCCAGCAGCCTAATGTGGCAACTAGCGGAAACAGATACGCAGTATTTT
NA,NA,TRBJ1-1,TRBV15,CATSRQRLAALNTEAFF,TGTGCCACCAGCAGACAGCGTTTGGCGGCTCTTAACACTGAAGCTTTCTTT
TRBD2,NA,TRBJ2-1,TRBV5-6,CASSLTLAGGAGDEQFF,TGTGCCAGCAGCTTGACGTTGGCCGGGGGGGCAGGTGATGAGCAGTTCTTC
NA,few,TRBJ1-5,TRBV5-6,CASSLVGGSNQPQHF,TGTGCCAGCAGCTTGGTTGGGGGCAGCAATCAGCCCCAGCATTTT
NA,NA,TRBJ1-1,TRBV18,CASSPLETNTEAFF,TGTGCCAGCTCACCACTAGAAACGAACACTGAAGCTTTCTTT
NA,NA,TRBJ2-5,TRBV7-3,CASSLGAQETQYF,TGTGCCAGCAGCCTTGGGGCCCAAGAGACCCAGTACTTC
TRBD1,few,TRBJ1-5,TRBV18,CASSPQGASNQPQHF,TGTGCCAGCTCACCACAGGGGGCAAGCAATCAGCCCCAGCATTTT
TRBD1,NA,TRBJ1-2,TRBV6-2/TRBV6-3,CASSTGGYGYTF,TGTGCCAGCAGTACAGGGGGCTATGGCTACACCTTC
NA,NA,TRBJ1-6,TRBV2,CASSEEPGAPLHF,TGTGCCAGCAGTGAAGAGCCTGGAGCACCCCTCCACTTT
TRBD2,NA,TRBJ2-7,TRBV5-4,CASSTGLAGGPYEQYF,TGTGCCAGCAGCACCGGACTAGCGGGGGGTCCCTACGAGCAGTACTTC
NA,NA,TRBJ2-1,TRBV3-1/TRBV3-2,CASSHLEAAYNEQFF,TGTGCCAGCAGCCATTTAGAAGCCGCCTACAATGAGCAGTTCTTC
TRBD1,NA,TRBJ1-2,TRBV2,CASSDPILTGIHGYTF,TGTGCCAGCAGTGACCCCATACTGACAGGGATTCATGGCTACACCTTC
NA,NA,TRBJ2-1,TRBV2,CASSAFLDYEQFF,TGTGCCAGCAGTGCATTTTTAGACTATGAGCAGTTCTTC
TRBD2,NA,TRBJ2-1,TRBV23-1,CASSPDAISGTSGGACHEQFF,TGCGCCAGCAGCCCGGACGCCATATCCGGGACTAGCGGGGGGGCCTGCCATGAGCAGTTCTTC
NA,NA,TRBJ1-5,TRBV30,CAWSPLSGGGQPQHF,TGTGCCTGGAGTCCCCTTTCGGGGGGCGGTCAGCCCCAGCATTTT
TRBD2,NA,TRBJ2-2,TRBV7-2,CASSPPSSGGSVYTGELFF,TGTGCCAGCAGCCCCCCGAGTAGCGGGGGTTCCGTTTACACCGGGGAGCTGTTTTTT
TRBD1,NA,TRBJ1-1,TRBV10-3,CAVRTGPHTEAFF,TGTGCCGTCCGGACAGGGCCCCACACTGAAGCTTTCTTT
NA,NA,TRBJ2-1,TRBV18,CASSPYTGLDYNEQFF,TGTGCCAGCTCACCCTATACGGGACTCGACTACAATGAGCAGTTCTTC
TRBD1,few,TRBJ2-1,TRBV19,CASRLGRGRTPEQFF,TGTGCCAGTAGACTTGGCAGGGGGCGAACCCCCGAGCAGTTCTTC